A selection of T cell receptor beta chains follows, all from one sample in a study of blood T cells in healthy people across ages. TCRdb analysed the 5' RACE reads with MiXCR anew, one entry per CDR3 protein. The repertoire has 700,000 to 900,000 distinct CDR3 sequences, roughly 24% of them found once; the top ten carry 3%. These data were also reused for a study on T cells of mothers and their children.

Material: blood. Receptor source: a boy aged 10-17 years in good health. CDR3s include the opening cysteine and the closing phenylalanine or tryptophan. A D gene is named only where the DNA matches it firmly. Part of the rows lack a size; the others show once, few, many or a class for expanded clones.

J gene: TRBJ1-3
clone size: few
D gene: NA
V gene: TRBV28
CDR3 DNA: TGTGCCAGCAGTCACCCCCAGTCTTACTCTGGAAACACCATATATTTT
CDR3 protein: CASSHPQSYSGNTIYF

J gene: TRBJ1-3
clone size: NA
D gene: TRBD1
V gene: TRBV10-3
CDR3 DNA: TGTGCCATCAGGGACTGGACAGGGGGCACTGGAAACACCATATATTTT
CDR3 protein: CAIRDWTGGTGNTIYF

J gene: TRBJ1-4
clone size: NA
D gene: TRBD1
V gene: TRBV30
CDR3 DNA: TGTGCCTGGAGTTCGGGGACAGAGAAAAAACTGTTTTTT
CDR3 protein: CAWSSGTEKKLFF

J gene: TRBJ2-1
clone size: NA
D gene: NA
V gene: TRBV7-6
CDR3 DNA: TGTGCCAGCAGCTTAGCTGCAGGGATCCGCTACAATGAGCAGTTCTTC
CDR3 protein: CASSLAAGIRYNEQFF

J gene: TRBJ1-1
clone size: NA
D gene: NA
V gene: TRBV7-9
CDR3 DNA: TGTGCCAGCAGCGGGCCCGAGGGCGACACTGAAGCTTTCTTT
CDR3 protein: CASSGPEGDTEAFF

J gene: TRBJ2-4
clone size: few
D gene: NA
V gene: TRBV7-2
CDR3 DNA: TGTGCCAGCAGCCCGCTGATGGGGGGAAACATTCAGTACTTC
CDR3 protein: CASSPLMGGNIQYF

J gene: TRBJ1-1
clone size: NA
D gene: NA
V gene: TRBV6-1
CDR3 DNA: TGTGCCAGCGGACTGAACACTGAAGCTTTCTTT
CDR3 protein: CASGLNTEAFF

J gene: TRBJ2-5
clone size: NA
D gene: TRBD1
V gene: TRBV6-5
CDR3 DNA: TGTGCCAGCACCGGGACAGGGGGGATCCAAGAGACCCAGTACTTC
CDR3 protein: CASTGTGGIQETQYF

J gene: TRBJ2-5
clone size: few
D gene: TRBD1
V gene: TRBV29-1
CDR3 DNA: TGCAGCGCGCTGCCGGGACAGGCCCAAGAGACCCAGTACTTC
CDR3 protein: CSALPGQAQETQYF

J gene: TRBJ1-6
clone size: few
D gene: NA
V gene: TRBV12-3/TRBV12-4
CDR3 DNA: TGTGCCAGCACCGAGGGCAGTAGGAATTCACCCCTCCACTTT
CDR3 protein: CASTEGSRNSPLHF

J gene: TRBJ2-1
clone size: few
D gene: NA
V gene: TRBV11-3
CDR3 DNA: TGTGCCAGCAGCCTCTCAGGACCCAAGGAAAGGGAGCAGTTCTTC
CDR3 protein: CASSLSGPKEREQFF

J gene: TRBJ2-6
clone size: NA
D gene: NA
V gene: TRBV7-9
CDR3 DNA: TGTGCCAGCAGCTTCTCAGTGGCCAACGTCCTGACTTTC
CDR3 protein: CASSFSVANVLTF

J gene: TRBJ1-4
clone size: NA
D gene: NA
V gene: TRBV12-3/TRBV12-4
CDR3 DNA: TGTGCCAGCAGGCCCCAGGGCGGGGGGCATGAAAAACTGTTTTTT
CDR3 protein: CASRPQGGGHEKLFF

J gene: TRBJ2-3
clone size: few
D gene: TRBD2
V gene: TRBV18
CDR3 DNA: TGTGCCAGCTCACAGAGGACTAGCGGGGGGGCGAAGGATACGCAGTATTTT
CDR3 protein: CASSQRTSGGAKDTQYF

J gene: TRBJ2-4
clone size: many
D gene: TRBD1
V gene: TRBV5-1
CDR3 DNA: TGCGCCAGCAGCTGGGACAGGGAGAACATTCAGTACTTC
CDR3 protein: CASSWDRENIQYF

J gene: TRBJ2-2
clone size: few
D gene: TRBD2
V gene: TRBV11-2
CDR3 DNA: TGTGCCAGCAGCCCAGCGGGGTACACCGGGGAGCTGTTTTTT
CDR3 protein: CASSPAGYTGELFF

J gene: TRBJ2-7
clone size: NA
D gene: TRBD2
V gene: TRBV27
CDR3 DNA: TGTGCCAGCAGTTCCTCGGGCGGGGGGACCTACGAGCAGTACTTC
CDR3 protein: CASSSSGGGTYEQYF

J gene: TRBJ2-3
clone size: few
D gene: NA
V gene: TRBV29-1
CDR3 DNA: TGCAGCATAAGGGGGACAGATACGCAGTATTTT
CDR3 protein: CSIRGTDTQYF

J gene: TRBJ1-4
clone size: many
D gene: NA
V gene: TRBV7-9
CDR3 DNA: TGTGCCAGCAGCTTAGGACAGTTGGCAACTAATGAAAAACTGTTTTTT
CDR3 protein: CASSLGQLATNEKLFF

J gene: TRBJ2-1
clone size: NA
D gene: NA
V gene: TRBV6-5
CDR3 DNA: TGTGCCAGCAGTTACACGGAAGCGACAAACTACAATGAGCAGTTCTTC
CDR3 protein: CASSYTEATNYNEQFF

J gene: TRBJ2-3
clone size: NA
D gene: TRBD1
V gene: TRBV5-1
CDR3 DNA: TGCGCCAGCAGGACAGGGGGCTTGACGGATACGCAGTATTTT
CDR3 protein: CASRTGGLTDTQYF

J gene: TRBJ2-5
clone size: few
D gene: NA
V gene: TRBV9
CDR3 DNA: TGTGCCAGCAGCGCCACAGGGCGGTGGGAGACCCAGTACTTC
CDR3 protein: CASSATGRWETQYF

J gene: TRBJ2-7
clone size: once
D gene: TRBD2
V gene: TRBV6-5
CDR3 DNA: TGTGCCAGCAGTTACCGCGGTTGGAGCGGGGGATACGAGCAGTACTTC
CDR3 protein: CASSYRGWSGGYEQYF

J gene: TRBJ1-4
clone size: NA
D gene: NA
V gene: TRBV4-2
CDR3 DNA: TGTGCCAGCAGCCAAGCCCTAACGCGGGTCCTGGGTGGAAAACTGTTTTTT
CDR3 protein: CASSQALTRVLGGKLFF

J gene: TRBJ2-5
clone size: NA
D gene: TRBD2
V gene: TRBV7-3
CDR3 DNA: TGTGCCAGCAGCCGCGGGGGGACTAACCAAGAGACCCAGTACTTC
CDR3 protein: CASSRGGTNQETQYF

J gene: TRBJ2-7
clone size: NA
D gene: NA
V gene: TRBV4-1
CDR3 DNA: TGCGCCAGCAGCCAAGAAATTGCCGACACCTACGAGCAGTACTTC
CDR3 protein: CASSQEIADTYEQYF